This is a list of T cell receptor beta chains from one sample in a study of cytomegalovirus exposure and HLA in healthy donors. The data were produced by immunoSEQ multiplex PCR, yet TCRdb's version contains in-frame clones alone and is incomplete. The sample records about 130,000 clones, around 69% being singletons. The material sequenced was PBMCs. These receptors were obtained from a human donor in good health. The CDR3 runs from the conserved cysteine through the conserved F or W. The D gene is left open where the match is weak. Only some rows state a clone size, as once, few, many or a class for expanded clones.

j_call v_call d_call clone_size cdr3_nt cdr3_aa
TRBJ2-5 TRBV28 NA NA TGTGCCAGCAGTTCGGACAGACATTCAGAGACCCAGTACTTC CASSSDRHSETQYF
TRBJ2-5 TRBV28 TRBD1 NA TGTGCCAGCAGTTTCAGGGGGATGACCCAGTACTTC CASSFRGMTQYF
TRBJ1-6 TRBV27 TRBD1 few TGTGCCAGCAGTACCCTGCCAGGGGGCTCGGATAATTCACCCCTCCACTTT CASSTLPGGSDNSPLHF
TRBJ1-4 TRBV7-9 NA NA TGTGCCAGCAGCTTAGAGAGGGGGAATGAAAAACTGTTTTTT CASSLERGNEKLFF
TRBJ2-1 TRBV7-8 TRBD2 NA TGTGCCAGCAGCTCGGCTAGCGGGGGGGCCAATGAGCAGTTCTTC CASSSASGGANEQFF
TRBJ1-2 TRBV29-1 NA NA TGCAGCGTAAGGGGCAACCATGGCTACACCTTC CSVRGNHGYTF
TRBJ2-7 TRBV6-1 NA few TGTGCCAGCAGTTTGGCGGGTTCCTACGAGCAGTACTTC CASSLAGSYEQYF
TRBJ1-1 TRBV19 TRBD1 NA TGTGCCAGTAGTTCGCCGACAGGGGCCCTGAACACTGAAGCTTTCTTT CASSSPTGALNTEAFF
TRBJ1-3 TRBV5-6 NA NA TGTGCCAGCAGCTTGCCCCTCTCTGGAAACACCATATATTTT CASSLPLSGNTIYF
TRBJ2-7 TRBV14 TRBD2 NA TGTGCCAGCAGCTACCTCGGCAGCGGGAGTTACGAGCAGTACTTC CASSYLGSGSYEQYF
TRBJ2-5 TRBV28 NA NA TGTGCCAGCAGTCCCGAGGTGAGGAGCCGCCAAGAGACCCAGTACTTC CASSPEVRSRQETQYF
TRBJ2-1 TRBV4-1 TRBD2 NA TGCGCCAGCAGCCAAGAAGGAGGGCTAGCGGGGTACAATGAGCAGTTCTTC CASSQEGGLAGYNEQFF
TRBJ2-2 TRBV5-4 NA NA TGTGCCAGCAGCTTGGGGCTTGGTACCGGGGAGCTGTTTTTT CASSLGLGTGELFF
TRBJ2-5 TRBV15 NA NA TGTGCCACCAGCTCGCCGGGGGGCCCTCAAGGGGAGACCCAGTACTTC CATSSPGGPQGETQYF
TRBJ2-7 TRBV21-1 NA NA TGTGCCAGCAGCAAATTGGACAGGGGCCACGAGCAGTACTTC CASSKLDRGHEQYF
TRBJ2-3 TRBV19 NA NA TGTGCCAGTAGTATAAGGAGGGATACGCAGTATTTT CASSIRRDTQYF
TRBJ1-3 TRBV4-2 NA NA TGTGCCAGCAGCCAAGATTGGGGGCAGAGGGTCTCTGGAAACACCATATATTTT CASSQDWGQRVSGNTIYF
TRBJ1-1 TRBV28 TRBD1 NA TGTGCCAGCAGTAACGCAGGGGGCGAGGACACTGAAGCTTTCTTT CASSNAGGEDTEAFF
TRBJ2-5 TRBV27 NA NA TGTGCCAGCAGACGGAGCGAGACCCAGTACTTC CASRRSETQYF
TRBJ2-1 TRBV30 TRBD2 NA TGTGCCTGGAGGACATGGGGGAGGGCCGACGAGCAGTTCTTC CAWRTWGRADEQFF
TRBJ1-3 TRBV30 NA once TGTGCCTGGACTGCGGGGAGTAGCTCTGGAAACACCATATATTTT CAWTAGSSSGNTIYF
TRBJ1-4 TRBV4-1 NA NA TGCGCCAGCAGCCAAGTCGGGGGGGAGGTTAATGAAAAACTGTTTTTT CASSQVGGEVNEKLFF
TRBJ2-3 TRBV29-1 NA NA TGCAGCGTTGAAGATCGGGTGGATACGCAGTATTTT CSVEDRVDTQYF
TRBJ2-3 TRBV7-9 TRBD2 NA TGTTCCAGCAGCATGGGGACTAGCGGGGCCGGCACAGATACGCAGTATTTT CSSSMGTSGAGTDTQYF
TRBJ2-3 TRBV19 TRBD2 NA TGTGCCAGTAGTATGGGGCTAGCGGGGGCCACTAGCACAGATACGCAGTATTTT CASSMGLAGATSTDTQYF
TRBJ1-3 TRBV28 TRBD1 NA TGTGCCAGCAGTTTGCCTGGGACAGCTGGAAACACCATATATTTT CASSLPGTAGNTIYF
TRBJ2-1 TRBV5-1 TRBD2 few TGCGCCAGTAGGATAGCGGGGGGCCGGGAGGAGCAGTTCTTC CASRIAGGREEQFF
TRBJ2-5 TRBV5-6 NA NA TGTGCCAGCAGCTTGGGGGGGGGCGGTAGGGAGACCCAGTACTTC CASSLGGGGRETQYF
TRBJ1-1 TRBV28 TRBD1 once TGTGCCAGCAGTTTCCGAGGACAGGCTGAAGCTTTCTTT CASSFRGQAEAFF
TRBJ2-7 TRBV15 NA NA TGTGCCACCAGCAGAGACCCGGGGAGCTCCTACGAGCAGTACTTC CATSRDPGSSYEQYF
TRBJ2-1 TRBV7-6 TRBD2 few TGTGCCAGCAGCTTAGTTACGGGAGGCTCCTACAATGAGCAGTTCTTC CASSLVTGGSYNEQFF